This TCR beta chain was observed in a study of cytomegalovirus exposure and HLA in healthy donors. Study summary: The study's early data release held tens of millions of unique TCRs from HLA-typed donors.

Concerning this clone: What it binds is unknown.

Findings and limits, study-wide: Per a prior analysis, the majority of TCR beta V segments were productive roughly 90% or roughly 30% of the time. Researchers counted around 170 TCR beta chains as cytomegalovirus-associated.

The study ran its PCR with 60 Vbeta and 13 Jbeta primers. Assay used: immunoSEQ multiplex PCR; TCRdb lists only in-frame clones, some missing. In total, the table holds 50,000 to 70,000 clones. This receptor was taken from a woman aged 18-30 years in good health and CMV-seronegative. Sequenced input: PBMCs.

The CDR3: CASSPTPQGVRNYGYTF. The DNA of the CDR3 is TGTGCCAGTAGTCCCACTCCACAGGGGGTAAGAAACTATGGCTACACCTTC. The V and J genes are TRBV19 and TRBJ1-2, with TRBD1 matching over 8 bases. The CDR3 spans 17 residues. V lost 5 bases, J lost 2 bases, and 13 bases stayed unmatched. Germline CDR1 reads LNHDA; CDR2 reads SQIVND (reference sequence).